These 4 T cell receptor beta chains were all obtained from the same sample, sequenced in a study of cytomegalovirus exposure and HLA in healthy donors. Researchers ran the PCR with 60 Vbeta and 13 Jbeta primers. Data came from immunoSEQ multiplex PCR; TCRdb stores just in-frame clones and leaves some out. Of approximately 150,000 clones detected, around 81% appear once; the ten largest clones hold about 1%. Sample: PBMCs. The receptors stem from a woman aged 40 to 50 in good health and CMV-seronegative.

The CDR3 sequence is CASSETGDPYGYTF. The CDR3 DNA reads TGTGCCAGCAGTGAGACAGGGGATCCCTATGGCTACACCTTC. The gene calls are TRBV2 and TRBJ1-2, with 8 bases fitting TRBD1. Germline CDR1 and CDR2: SNHLY and FYNNEI. V shed 3 bases and J 4 bases; nucleotides not matched to a gene: 4. The CDR3 is made up of 14 amino acids.

The chain uses TRBV19 and TRBJ1-5, with D perhaps matching TRBD1 (5 bases). V was trimmed by 3 bases and J by 7 bases, leaving 10 bases between them. This CDR3 has 13 residues. The germline V gene has CDR1 LNHDA and CDR2 SQIVND (reference sequence). CDR3 nucleotides: TGTGCCAGTAGTATCCAGGGTATGCAGCCCCAGCATTTT. Translated, it gives CASSIQGMQPQHF. Complete variable domain (other parts from reference TRBV19 and TRBJ1-5): DGGITQSPKYLFRKEGQNVTLSCEQNLNHDAMYWYRQDPGQGLRLIYYSQIVNDFQKGDIAEGYSVSREKKESFPLTVTSAQKNPTAFYLCASSIQGMQPQHFGDGTRLSIL.

This chain links TRBV7-9 with TRBJ1-1, with D possibly being TRBD1 (6 bases). The CDR3 has 16 amino acids. CDR1 is SEHNR, CDR2 FQNEAQ, per germline (reference sequence). With 0 bases removed from V and 0 bases from J, the gap between germline ends came to 11 bases. CDR3 nucleotides: TGTGCCAGCAGCTTAGCGATCGGACAGCTGAACACTGAAGCTTTCTTT. The encoded protein is CASSLAIGQLNTEAFF. Using reference TRBV7-9 and TRBJ1-1 for the parts outside the CDR3, the full variable domain is DTGVSQNPRHKITKRGQNVTFRCDPISEHNRLYWYRQTLGQGPEFLTYFQNEAQLEKSRLLSDRFSAERPKGSFSTLEIQRTEQGDSAMYLCASSLAIGQLNTEAFFGQGTRLTVV.

The genes are TRBV28 and TRBJ2-7; TRBD1 matches at 9 bases. Trimming at V came to 4 bases and at J to 3 bases, leaving 10 bases not matched to a gene. This CDR3 contains 16 residues. Germline V gives CDR1 MDHEN, CDR2 SYDVKM. CDR3 nucleotide sequence: TGTGCCAGCAGTTCCTTGGGGACAGGGAAAATCTACGAGCAGTACTTC. Translation gives CASSSLGTGKIYEQYF.